The sequence of this T cell receptor (beta chain) was determined in a study of T cell responses to AZD1222 COVID-19 vaccine. Regarding the study as a whole: Baseline seropositivity occurred in only a handful of AZD1222 recipients. A mostly white British donor set with more females was recruited, and clonal diversity was possibly underestimated. Reportedly, nearly half of unique spike TCRs recognized epitopes outside B.1.351/B.1.1.7 mutations.

A remark on this clone: Its antigen is undetermined.

This CDR3 comprises 13 residues. V lost 0 bases and J 2 bases, leaving 5 bases between the germline ends. Germline V lookup: CDR1 SGHRS, CDR2 YFSETQ. Method: immunoSEQ multiplex PCR; TCRdb's copy keeps in-frame clones and lacks some. The data hold over 85,000 clones, with about 81% observed a single time. The sequencing here drew on peripheral blood, taken on day 0 of AZD1222 vaccination. This sequence joins TRBV5-1 and TRBJ1-2; D gene ambiguous. This receptor was obtained from an adult in good health. CDR3 nucleotide sequence: TGCGCCAGCAGCTTGGACACAAACTATGGCTACACCTTC. It encodes CASSLDTNYGYTF.